The 14 T cell receptor beta chains below were found in one sample sequenced in a study of OX40 agonist ivuxolimab in advanced cancers. This table comes from immunoSEQ multiplex PCR, and its TCRdb copy is limited to in-frame clones, with some not included. The top ten clones hold around 0.51% of a sample with tens of thousands of clones, about 91% of them seen once. Material: CD4+ or CD8+ T cells sorted from blood, obtained in a trial of the OX40 agonist ivuxolimab. Receptor source: an adult with an advanced solid tumor such as melanoma, head and neck, liver or kidney cancer.

The chain uses TRBV6-1 and TRBJ2-3; D gene ambiguous. Trimming left V 0 bases short and J 0 bases short, with 10 bases between. The CDR3 totals 16 residues. From germline, CDR1 is MNHNS and CDR2 SASEGT. CDR3 amino acids: CASSEASGSSTDTQYF. The CDR3 region has the DNA TGTGCCAGCAGTGAAGCTTCCGGGTCTAGCACAGATACGCAGTATTTT.

This rearrangement joins TRBV30 to TRBJ1-4; possible D gene TRBD1, 5 bases. The CDR3 spans 15 residues. V shed 0 bases and J shed 8 bases, with 16 bases lying between them. CDR1 and CDR2 (germline): GTSNPN, SVGIG (reference sequence). The CDR3: CAWSVRWGIEEKLFF. The CDR3 DNA sequence: TGTGCCTGGAGTGTACGGTGGGGGATAGAAGAAAAACTGTTTTTT.

The chain has TRBV7-2 and TRBJ2-7; a possible D gene is TRBD2 (5 bases). CDR1 SGHTA and CDR2 FQGNSA come from the germline V gene. The length of the CDR3 is 13 residues. Trimming took 5 bases from V and 1 from J, leaving 9 bases between them. The CDR3 sequence: CASSRTASYEQYF. CDR3 DNA: TGTGCCAGCAGCCGGACTGCTTCCTACGAGCAGTACTTC.

The chain carries TRBV7-6 and TRBJ2-7, with D uncertain. This CDR3 is 15 amino acids long. V was clipped by 1 base and J by 1 base, with 11 bases between them. Germline V gene sequence: CDR1 SGHVS, CDR2 FNYEAQ. DNA of the CDR3: TGTGCCAGCAGCTTAGGACGGTCGAGTTCCTACGAGCAGTACTTC. Its translation is CASSLGRSSSYEQYF.

The V gene is TRBV7-2, the J gene TRBJ2-5, with 16 bases that match TRBD2. CDR1 is SGHTA and CDR2 is FQGNSA in the germline V gene. This CDR3 contains 18 residues. V lost 3 bases to trimming and J lost 7 bases; unmatched junction nucleotides: 11. Here the CDR3 DNA reads TGTGCCAGCAGCTTGGCCGGGACTAGCGGGGGGGAATTGGGGACCCAGTACTTC. Translating it yields CASSLAGTSGGELGTQYF. The complete variable domain, with remaining parts taken from reference TRBV7-2 and TRBJ2-5, reads GAGVSQSPSNKVTEKGKDVELRCDPISGHTALYWYRQSLGQGLEFLIYFQGNSAPDKSGLPSDRFSAERTGGSVSTLTIQRTQQEDSAVYLCASSLAGTSGGELGTQYFGPGTRLLVL.

The chain couples TRBV6-6 to TRBJ1-1; D is unresolved. Germline loops: CDR1 MNHNY, CDR2 SVGAGI (reference sequence). V shed 0 bases and J shed 2 bases, with 4 bases lying between them. The CDR3 totals 13 residues. CDR3 DNA: TGTGCCAGCAGTTACTCACTCAACACTGAAGCTTTCTTT. As protein: CASSYSLNTEAFF.

The CDR3 region is CASRKAQGANEKLFF. The CDR3 coding sequence is TGTGCCAGCAGGAAGGCGCAGGGGGCTAATGAAAAACTGTTTTTT. V usage is TRBV7-9 and J usage is TRBJ1-4, with TRBD1 matching 7 bases. Trimming removed 6 bases from V and 3 bases from J; junction bases left unmatched: 7. The CDR3 contains 15 residues. Germline V gives CDR1 SEHNR, CDR2 FQNEAQ (reference sequence). The variable domain in full, with the rest retrieved from reference TRBV7-9 and TRBJ1-4, is DTGVSQNPRHKITKRGQNVTFRCDPISEHNRLYWYRQTLGQGPEFLTYFQNEAQLEKSRLLSDRFSAERPKGSFSTLEIQRTEQGDSAMYLCASRKAQGANEKLFFGSGTQLSVL.

The rearrangement uses TRBV4-1 and TRBJ2-1; possibly TRBD2 for D (6 bases). This CDR3 contains 17 residues. The germline V gene encodes CDR1 MGHRA and CDR2 YSYEKL. Trimming removed 1 base at V and 7 bases at J, with 20 bases between. The CDR3 nucleotides are TGCGCCAGCAGCCAAGCTCTACAGCAGGAGGGTTGGAATGAGCAGTTCTTC. Translated: CASSQALQQEGWNEQFF.

This clone appeared once. The rearrangement uses TRBV30 and TRBJ1-4; D uncertain. V lost 5 bases and J 3 bases, leaving 13 bases between the germline ends. Germline V lookup: CDR1 GTSNPN, CDR2 SVGIG (reference sequence). The length of the CDR3 is 14 residues. The CDR3: CAWALDGANEKLFF. As DNA, the CDR3 is TGTGCCTGGGCCCTGGACGGAGCTAATGAAAAACTGTTTTTT.

This chain connects TRBV5-4 to TRBJ2-5; TRBD2 agrees at 12 bases. The CDR3 runs to 15 residues. V lost 3 bases, J lost 4 bases, and 4 bases stayed unmatched. From germline, CDR1 is SGHNT and CDR2 YYREEE (reference sequence). CDR3 DNA sequence: TGTGCCAGCAGCTACCCTAGCGGGGGGGCAGAGACCCAGTACTTC. It encodes CASSYPSGGAETQYF.

This chain links TRBV28 with TRBJ2-3; 9 positions agree with TRBD1. The V gene's germline CDR1 is MDHEN and CDR2 SYDVKM. This CDR3 region has 13 residues. Germline trimming cut 11 bases from V and 6 bases from J; bases unmatched to any gene: 9. CDR3 DNA sequence: TGTGCCTATTGGGACAGGGTTAGTGATACGCAGTATTTT. It encodes CAYWDRVSDTQYF.

V is TRBV6-5 and J is TRBJ2-7; D is uncertain. Germline-derived CDR1 and CDR2 are MNHEY and SVGAGI. CDR3 length: 14 residues. Trimming cost V 0 bases and J 3 bases, with 9 bases left between them. The CDR3: CASSYSATNYEQYF. CDR3 coding DNA: TGTGCCAGCAGTTACTCGGCGACCAACTACGAGCAGTACTTC.

This clone was counted a single time. The V and J genes are TRBV30 and TRBJ2-5, with 7 bases matching TRBD1. Germline V gives CDR1 GTSNPN, CDR2 SVGIG (reference sequence). Trimming at V came to 4 bases and at J to 5 bases, leaving 7 bases not matched to a gene. The CDR3 spans 13 residues. CDR3 protein: CAWNLARGETQYF. The CDR3 coding sequence is TGTGCCTGGAATTTGGCCAGGGGGGAGACCCAGTACTTC.

This clone showed up just once. The rearrangement joins TRBV18 to TRBJ2-1; 9 nucleotides align to TRBD2. The CDR3 is 14 residues long. In germline, CDR1 is KGHSH, CDR2 LQKENI. V trimming: 3 bases; J trimming: 7 bases; junction bases outside the gene matches: 4. CDR3 region: CASSPLAGVNEQFF. CDR3 DNA sequence: TGTGCCAGCTCACCGTTAGCGGGAGTGAATGAGCAGTTCTTC. The full variable domain, in which reference TRBV18 and TRBJ2-1 provide the parts outside the CDR3, is NAGVMQNPRHLVRRRGQEARLRCSPMKGHSHVYWYRQLPEEGLKFMVYLQKENIIDESGMPKERFSAEFPKEGPSILRIQQVVRGDSAAYFCASSPLAGVNEQFFGPGTRLTVL.